Reported below is one TCR beta chain. Its matching antigen is unknown. The sample belongs to a study of graft-versus-host responses after intestinal transplantation. Across the study: Grafts were multivisceral, liver-intestinal, or isolated intestinal. Following induction with anti-thymocyte globulin, all recipients were given tacrolimus and steroids for roughly three years. General study results and limits: There were GvH clones found in recipient marrow, and some of them appeared first in ileum or blood.

CDR1 and CDR2 from the germline V gene are MNHEY and SMNVEV (reference sequence). This CDR3 contains 13 residues. Trimming took off 3 bases at V and 2 bases at J, with 7 bases between the two ends. The method was immunoSEQ multiplex PCR; TCRdb's version includes in-frame clones alone and lacks a portion of them. The table has around 70,000 clones, 80% to 90% seen once. The source was unstimulated CD8+ T cells sorted from spleen or lymph node cells, collected before intestinal transplant. V gene TRBV27 combines with J gene TRBJ1-1, with D unclear. This sequence originates from a human donor who received an intestinal transplant. The CDR3 nucleotides read TGTGCCAGCAGTTTGTATCTAAACACTGAAGCTTTCTTT. This translates into CASSLYLNTEAFF.